This T cell receptor (beta chain) originates from a study of draining lymph node invasion in breast cancer (dated by TCRdb to about 2020). Study-wide context: Nodal metastasis was diagnosed by histology and cytokeratin immunohistochemistry and confirmed by EpCAM/CD45 flow cytometry. In a separate targeted assay, bulk TCR-beta CDR3 sequencing compared sorted memory regulatory T cells and memory conventional CD4 T cells across breast cancer tissues. Matched non-invaded and tumor-invaded tumor-draining lymph nodes plus the primary tumor were contributed by each patient, with both Treg and Tconv subsets profiled. The separate targeted TCR sequencing covered lymph nodes from roughly five patients, with primary tumors sequenced for three of those patients. General findings and caveats noted by the study authors: In the targeted TCR-seq data, Tregs appeared to be more clonally expanded than Tconvs in all tissues, and lower diversity was found for both subsets in tumor than in lymph nodes. Roughly 13-25% of Treg TCRs were shared with Tconvs per tissue, interpreted as suggesting peripheral Treg induction. Some of the top 100 tumor clones were detected in invaded and non-invaded nodes, suggesting recirculation between tumor and draining nodes. Shared TCRs between Treg and Tconv subsets were considered suggestive but not proof of common clonal origin. The tumor top-100 clone tracking analysis could be carried out in only a couple of patients. The data could not resolve whether Treg conversion took place in a given organ or whether converted Tregs recirculated between nodes and tumor.

For memory conventional CD4 T cells, the sort was based on CD4+ CD45RA- CD25- cells. Each tumor-draining lymph node was classified as non-invaded if metastatic tumor cells were absent and as invaded if metastatic tumor cells were present. Before staining and sorting, a Miltenyi Pan T Cell isolation kit was used to pre-enrich the T cells. Primary tumors were characterized by immunohistochemistry for estrogen receptor, progesterone receptor, HER2 and Ki-67. Within a few hours after surgery, the fresh surgical tissue was processed by cutting it into small fragments. The tissue fragments were digested enzymatically for over 15 minutes with Liberase TL plus DNase and were then passed through a 40-micrometer strainer. After DAPI live/dead staining, cells were sorted on a BD FACS Aria II, reaching about 98-99% purity. Sorted cells were lysed in TCL buffer and RNA was purified with a Norgen Single Cell RNA purification kit including DNase treatment.

Library generation was performed with bulk RNA-seq. TCRdb names Illumina HiSeq 2500 as the instrument used. As for the original processing: CDR3 sequences in the separate targeted TCR-seq dataset were extracted from raw reads and quantified using MiXCR version 2.1.5 with default parameters. Each TCR-beta clone in the separate targeted TCR-seq dataset was defined by the V gene, J gene and CDR3 sequence taken together. The separate targeted TCR-seq dataset was filtered by first dropping clones with fewer than three counts and then keeping only the 90% most strongly expressed clones in each sample. For each tissue in the separate targeted TCR-seq dataset, Treg-Tconv overlap was calculated by dividing the number of shared clones by the total number of Treg clones and multiplying by 100. The public reads were quality trimmed at Q25 with fastp and then assembled into clones with MiXCR by TCRdb, keeping productive beta chains. Entries that share a CDR3 protein sequence are merged under the most common genes and DNA. TCRdb, rather than the study authors, made the V and J calls. This sample comprises several thousand distinct CDR3 sequences, over 60% of them detected only once. Approximately 1.8% of the sample goes to the ten largest clones.

Trimming removed 4 bases from V and 2 bases from J; the gene matches leave 6 bases unexplained. From the cysteine through the phenylalanine, the CDR3 covers 15 amino acids. Only CDR3 DNA is held: 45 bases, read in frame from base 1. CDR1 and CDR2, looked up from the germline V gene, are SGHRS and YFSETQ. Worth noting for this clonotype: Its antigen remains unidentified. Qualities for individual bases were not recorded, and no much larger clone is one base off.

This TCR was sampled from a female donor with luminal breast cancer. Material for sequencing was sorted memory CD4+ effector T cells from a lymph node. The cell subset or site tag for this specimen amounts to: CD45RA-negative sorted CD4+ T cells (memory Tconv or effector/memory Treg). The sequence links TRBV5-1 to TRBJ2-5, with 9 bases matching TRBD2. The sequenced DNA is TGCGCCAGCAGCGATTTAGCGGGGGATCAAGAGACCCAGTACTTC. This yields the protein CASSDLAGDQETQYF. The entire variable domain, with the stretches around the CDR3 drawn from the reference TRBV5-1 and TRBJ2-5 proteins, is KAGVTQTPRYLIKTRGQQVTLSCSPISGHRSVSWYQQTPGQGLQFLFEYFSETQRNKGNFPGRFSGRQFSNSRSEMNVSTLELGDSALYLCASSDLAGDQETQYFGPGTRLLVL.